The clone carrying this TCR beta chain was counted many times. Sequenced by immunoSEQ multiplex PCR; TCRdb stores in-frame clones only, minus some. Of approximately 120,000 clones in the sample, approximately 86% were seen once. This sample was included in a study of T cell responses to AZD1222 COVID-19 vaccine. The source of this sequence is an adult who received the AZD1222 COVID-19 vaccine. This material consisted of peripheral blood, taken 28 days after the second AZD1222 dose.

The CDR3 here is CASSSAGDGADEQFF. The CDR3 DNA sequence: TGTGCCAGCAGTTCCGCAGGGGATGGGGCAGATGAGCAGTTCTTC. The chain is built from TRBV6-2 or TRBV6-3 and TRBJ2-1; the D gene is possibly TRBD1 (6 bases). V was clipped by 4 bases and J by 8 bases, with 18 bases between them. CDR3 length: 15 residues. Germline V gives CDR1 MNHEY, CDR2 SVGEGT.